This T cell receptor beta chain comes out of a study of T cells in Graves' hyperthyroidism and ophthalmopathy. At least ten counts were recorded for this clonotype. Stable disease denoted Graves' hyperthyroidism without ophthalmopathy progression within 18 months. Investigators excluded patients with uncontrolled infection, other autoimmune disease, pregnancy or lactation. Diagnoses used clinical symptoms, serum thyroxine and TRAb, thyroid ultrasound and orbital computed tomography. The source of the PBMCs was less than 12 ml of fresh peripheral blood. CDR3 length: 16 residues. CDR1 is MNHNY and CDR2 is SVGAGI in the germline V gene (reference sequence). V lost 2 bases, J lost 6 bases, and 17 bases lay in between. The CDR3 regions of TCR beta were amplified from RNA transcripts. The study used the HTBI primer set for a first-round RT-PCR of the TCR CDR3. TCRdb independently ran MiXCR on the multiplex PCR reads; one entry per CDR3 protein. The data show around 560,000 distinct CDR3 sequences, over 15% seen once.

The sequence came from a woman aged 18-29 years with Graves' hyperthyroidism. Source material: blood. This rearrangement joins TRBV6-6 to TRBJ2-1; D gene ambiguous. The CDR3 DNA reads as TGTGCCAGCAGTTACAATTCATTCAACTGGGCCAATGAGCAGTTCTTC. Translating it yields CASSYNSFNWANEQFF.